These 14 T cell receptor beta chains share one sample of origin, sequenced in a study of technical replicates of blood from a handful of donors. Repertoires were generated with immunoSEQ multiplex PCR, while TCRdb's copy carries only in-frame clones and drops some. The sample holds 100,000 or so clones, 96% seen once. The source material was T cells isolated from PBMCs. These TCRs come from a human donor in good health.

This CDR3 reads CASRQGLAGIYEQYF. CDR3 DNA sequence: TGTGCCAGCAGACAAGGACTAGCGGGAATCTACGAGCAGTACTTC. The gene calls are TRBV6-6 and TRBJ2-7; 12 nucleotides line up with TRBD2. The germline gives CDR1 MNHNY, CDR2 SVGAGI (reference sequence). The junction had 6 bases not matched to a gene; V was cut back by 6 bases and J by 3 bases. CDR3 size: 15 residues.

The chain couples TRBV19 to TRBJ1-3, with no clear D. Trimming shortened V by 9 bases and J by 0 bases, and 15 bases separated the two germline ends. This CDR3 is 15 amino acids long. CDR1 LNHDA and CDR2 SQIVND come from the germline V gene (reference sequence). CDR3 DNA: TGTGCCAGCCACCCCGGACTTCCCTCTGGAAACACCATATATTTT. Translated: CASHPGLPSGNTIYF.

The chain joins TRBV6-5 to TRBJ1-2; 7 nucleotides line up with TRBD1. CDR1 and CDR2 from the germline V gene are MNHEY and SVGAGI. J was trimmed by 2 bases and V by 6 bases; bases with no gene match: 9. The CDR3 contains 15 residues. CDR3 nucleotide sequence: TGTGCCAGCAGCCGAAGGGACAGACCAAACTATGGCTACACCTTC. Protein product: CASSRRDRPNYGYTF.

The chain links TRBV11-3 to TRBJ1-1; TRBD1 matches at 7 bases. Germline-derived CDR1 and CDR2 are SGHNT and YENEEA. The CDR3 spans 14 residues. Trimming cost V 7 bases and J 8 bases; bases outside gene matches: 13. CDR3 DNA: TGTGCCAGCACCGAGGGGACAGAATGGGCCGAAGCTTTCTTT. Its translation: CASTEGTEWAEAFF.

This clone was seen only once. This chain uses TRBV18 with TRBJ2-1; 8 nucleotides agree with TRBD1. Germline V CDR1 and CDR2: KGHSH, LQKENI. The J segment lost 8 bases and the V segment lost 4 bases, leaving 7 bases of the junction unmatched. The CDR3 extends over 14 amino acids. CDR3 DNA: TGTGCCAGCTCACAGGACAGGGATCCCGATGAGCAGTTCTTC. Translating gives CASSQDRDPDEQFF.

The CDR3 reads CASSQAGTGNTNYGYTF. The CDR3 bases are TGCGCCAGCAGTCAGGCCGGGACAGGGAATACTAACTATGGCTACACCTTC. J is TRBJ1-2 and V is TRBV23-1; 9 positions match TRBD1. TRBV23-1 is an ORF for which the function is uncertain. The CDR3 contains 17 residues. Trimming cost V 3 bases and J 0 bases; bases outside gene matches: 8.

The chain links TRBV27 to TRBJ2-1; D unresolved. Germline V CDR1 and CDR2: MNHEY, SMNVEV (reference sequence). The CDR3 length is 13 residues. V was trimmed by 2 bases and J by 9 bases, leaving 11 bases between them. The CDR3 DNA reads as TGTGCCAGCAGTTTAAGAGGTAGCACTGAGCAGTTCTTC. Protein product: CASSLRGSTEQFF.

This rearrangement joins TRBV14 to TRBJ2-1, with TRBD2 matching 8 bases. V trimming: 4 bases; J trimming: 8 bases; junction bases outside the gene matches: 10. Germline loops: CDR1 SGHDN, CDR2 FVKESK. CDR3 length equals 15 residues. Here the CDR3 reads CASSPPPGGLDEQFF. As DNA, the CDR3 is TGTGCCAGCAGCCCCCCGCCGGGGGGGCTTGATGAGCAGTTCTTC.

The CDR3 sequence is CASSLVGRVTNTEAFF. CDR3 DNA sequence: TGTGCCAGCAGCTTAGTAGGGCGGGTTACGAATACTGAAGCTTTCTTT. This sequence joins TRBV7-9 and TRBJ1-1; D ambiguous. V dropped 1 base and J dropped 5 bases, with 17 bases sitting between them. The CDR3 is made up of 16 amino acids. Germline CDR1 SEHNR, CDR2 FQNEAQ (reference sequence).

The CDR3 loop is CASSLEGQGGNTIYF. The CDR3 region has the DNA TGCGCCAGCAGCTTGGAGGGACAGGGAGGAAACACCATATATTTT. The chain joins TRBV5-1 to TRBJ1-3; 9 bases line up with TRBD1. The CDR3 length is 15 residues. Germline trimming cut 0 bases from V and 4 bases from J; bases unmatched to any gene: 2. Germline V gene lookup returns CDR1 SGHRS and CDR2 YFSETQ.

This chain connects TRBV27 to TRBJ2-7, with 12 bases fitting TRBD2. V was pared by 5 bases and J by 1 base, with 6 bases of the junction left unmatched. Germline values: CDR1 MNHEY, CDR2 SMNVEV (reference sequence). The CDR3 loop spans 16 amino acids. Here the CDR3 DNA reads TGTGCCAGCAGTCTAAGGACTAGCGGGGAGTCCTACGAGCAGTACTTC. This sequence encodes CASSLRTSGESYEQYF.

This chain connects TRBV10-2 to TRBJ1-5; 8 positions match TRBD1. From germline, CDR1 is WSHSY and CDR2 SAAADI. The CDR3 spans 13 residues. The V gene end was trimmed by 6 bases and the J gene end by 3 bases; junction bases not matched to a gene: 1. The CDR3 bases are TGCGCCAGCAGGACAGGGGACAATCAGCCCCAGCATTTT. Translating gives CASRTGDNQPQHF.

The chain is built from TRBV2 and TRBJ1-2; the D gene is possibly TRBD1 (5 bases). Trimming took 9 bases from V and 1 from J, leaving 12 bases between them. The CDR3 loop spans 13 amino acids. Germline V gene sequence: CDR1 SNHLY, CDR2 FYNNEI. For the CDR3, the DNA is TGTGCCAGTAAGACAGCCGATAACTATGGCTACACCTTC. Translation gives CASKTADNYGYTF.

The gene calls are TRBV5-5 and TRBJ1-1; tentatively, D is TRBD1 (6 bases). Germline assignment: CDR1 SGHKS and CDR2 YYEKEE (reference sequence). V gave up 0 bases and J gave up 4 bases, with 10 bases separating them. This CDR3 comprises 14 residues. The CDR3 DNA follows: TGTGCCAGCAGCTTGGGTCGACAGGTCACTGAAGCTTTCTTT. It encodes CASSLGRQVTEAFF.